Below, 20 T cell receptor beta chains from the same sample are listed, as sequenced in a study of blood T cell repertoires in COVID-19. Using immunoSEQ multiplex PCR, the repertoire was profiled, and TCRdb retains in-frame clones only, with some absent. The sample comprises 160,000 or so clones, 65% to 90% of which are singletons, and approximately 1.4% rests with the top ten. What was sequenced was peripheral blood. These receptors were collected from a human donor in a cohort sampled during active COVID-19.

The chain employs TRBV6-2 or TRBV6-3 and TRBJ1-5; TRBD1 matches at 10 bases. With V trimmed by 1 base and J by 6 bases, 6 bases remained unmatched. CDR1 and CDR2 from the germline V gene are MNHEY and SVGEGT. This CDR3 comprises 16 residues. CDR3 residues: CASSYLTGTGVQPQHF. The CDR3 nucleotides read TGTGCCAGCAGTTACTTGACCGGGACAGGGGTTCAGCCCCAGCATTTT.

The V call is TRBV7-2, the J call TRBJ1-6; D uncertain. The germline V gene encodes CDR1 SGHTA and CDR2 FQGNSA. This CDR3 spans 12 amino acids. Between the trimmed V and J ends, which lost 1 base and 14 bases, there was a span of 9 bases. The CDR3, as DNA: TGTGCCAGCAGCTTAGATCCTAATTCCCTCCACTTT. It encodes CASSLDPNSLHF. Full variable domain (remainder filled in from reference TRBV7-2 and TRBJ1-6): GAGVSQSPSNKVTEKGKDVELRCDPISGHTALYWYRQSLGQGLEFLIYFQGNSAPDKSGLPSDRFSAERTGGSVSTLTIQRTQQEDSAVYLCASSLDPNSLHFGNGTRLTVT.

The DNA for the CDR3 is TGTGCCAGCAGCCCTTCCGGGACAGGGGCCATTCAAGCTTTCTTT. This sequence encodes CASSPSGTGAIQAFF. V usage is TRBV9 and J usage is TRBJ1-1; 10 bases agree with TRBD1. V shed 4 bases, J shed 9 bases, and the junction held 12 bases outside the gene matches. The CDR3 totals 15 residues. Germline CDR1 SGDLS, CDR2 YYNGEE.

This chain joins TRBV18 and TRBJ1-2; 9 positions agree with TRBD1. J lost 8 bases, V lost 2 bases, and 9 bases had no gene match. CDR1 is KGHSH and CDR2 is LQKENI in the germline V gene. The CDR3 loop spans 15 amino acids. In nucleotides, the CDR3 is TGTGCCAGCTCACCATCCGGGACAGGGCAGGGCGGCTACACCTTC. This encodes CASSPSGTGQGGYTF.

CDR3 sequence: CASSPGQRETQYF. Written as DNA, the CDR3 is TGTGCCAGCAGCCCGGGACAGCGAGAGACCCAGTACTTC. V is TRBV11-3 and J is TRBJ2-5, with 7 bases fitting TRBD1. Germline V gives CDR1 SGHNT, CDR2 YENEEA. V was clipped by 5 bases and J by 4 bases; unmatched bases: 4. There are 13 residues in the CDR3.

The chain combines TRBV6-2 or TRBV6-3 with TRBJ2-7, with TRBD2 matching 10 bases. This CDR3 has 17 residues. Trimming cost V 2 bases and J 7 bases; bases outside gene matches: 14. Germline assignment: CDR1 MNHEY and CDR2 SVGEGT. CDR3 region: CASSYGAGLAVHWEQYF. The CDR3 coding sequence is TGTGCCAGCAGTTACGGAGCCGGACTAGCGGTGCACTGGGAGCAGTACTTC.

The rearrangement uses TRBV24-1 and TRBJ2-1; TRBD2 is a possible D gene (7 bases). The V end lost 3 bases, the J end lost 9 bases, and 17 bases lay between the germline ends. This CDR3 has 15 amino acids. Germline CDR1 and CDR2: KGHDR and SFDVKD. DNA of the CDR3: TGTGCCACCAGTGATCCGACATTAGGGGGGGGTGAGCAGTTCTTC. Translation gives CATSDPTLGGGEQFF.

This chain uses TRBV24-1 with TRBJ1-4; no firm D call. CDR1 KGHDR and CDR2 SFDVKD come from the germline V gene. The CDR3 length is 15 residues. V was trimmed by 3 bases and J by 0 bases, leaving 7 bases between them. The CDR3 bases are TGTGCCACCAGTGATCGTTCTGCAACTAATGAAAAACTGTTTTTT. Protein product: CATSDRSATNEKLFF.

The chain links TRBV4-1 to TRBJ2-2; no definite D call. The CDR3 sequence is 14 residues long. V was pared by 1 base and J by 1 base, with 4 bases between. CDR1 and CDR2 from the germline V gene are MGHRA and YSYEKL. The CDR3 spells CASSQAGNTGELFF. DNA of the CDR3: TGCGCCAGCAGCCAAGCGGGGAACACCGGGGAGCTGTTTTTT.

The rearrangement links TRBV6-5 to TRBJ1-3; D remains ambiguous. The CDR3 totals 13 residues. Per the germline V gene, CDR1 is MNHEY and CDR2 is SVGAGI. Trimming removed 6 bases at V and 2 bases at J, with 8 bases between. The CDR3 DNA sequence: TGTGCCAGCAGATTGGCGGCTGGAAACACCATATATTTT. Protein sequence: CASRLAAGNTIYF.

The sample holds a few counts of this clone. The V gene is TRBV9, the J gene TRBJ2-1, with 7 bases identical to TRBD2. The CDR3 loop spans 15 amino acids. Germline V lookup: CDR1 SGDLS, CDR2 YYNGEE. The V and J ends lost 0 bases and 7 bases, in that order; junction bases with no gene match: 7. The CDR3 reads CASSVGPSGVNEQFF. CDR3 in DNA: TGTGCCAGCAGCGTAGGTCCCAGCGGGGTAAATGAGCAGTTCTTC.

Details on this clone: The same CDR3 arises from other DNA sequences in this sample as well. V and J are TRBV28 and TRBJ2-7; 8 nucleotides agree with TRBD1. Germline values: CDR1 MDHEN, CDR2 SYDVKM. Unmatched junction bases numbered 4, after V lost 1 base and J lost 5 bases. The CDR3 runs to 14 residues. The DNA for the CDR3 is TGTGCCAGCAGTTTATATGCAGGGGGCGACGAGCAGTACTTC. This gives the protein CASSLYAGGDEQYF.

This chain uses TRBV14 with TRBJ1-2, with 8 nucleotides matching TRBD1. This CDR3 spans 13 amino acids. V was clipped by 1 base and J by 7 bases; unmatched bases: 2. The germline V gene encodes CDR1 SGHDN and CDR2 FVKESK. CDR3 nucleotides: TGTGCCAGCAGCCAAGGGACAGGGATTGGCTACACCTTC. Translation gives CASSQGTGIGYTF.

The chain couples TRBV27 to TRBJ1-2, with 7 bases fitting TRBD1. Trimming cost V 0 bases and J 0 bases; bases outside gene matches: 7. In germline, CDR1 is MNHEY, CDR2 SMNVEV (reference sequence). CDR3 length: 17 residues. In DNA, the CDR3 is TGTGCCAGCAGTTTATCCGGGCCAGGGGGACCTAACTATGGCTACACCTTC. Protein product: CASSLSGPGGPNYGYTF.

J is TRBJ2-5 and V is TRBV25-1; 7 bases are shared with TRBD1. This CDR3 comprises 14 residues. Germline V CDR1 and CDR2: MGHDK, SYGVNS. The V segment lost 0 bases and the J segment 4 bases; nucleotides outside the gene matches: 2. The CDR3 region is CASSEYRGRETQYF. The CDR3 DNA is TGTGCCAGCAGTGAATATAGGGGGCGAGAGACCCAGTACTTC.

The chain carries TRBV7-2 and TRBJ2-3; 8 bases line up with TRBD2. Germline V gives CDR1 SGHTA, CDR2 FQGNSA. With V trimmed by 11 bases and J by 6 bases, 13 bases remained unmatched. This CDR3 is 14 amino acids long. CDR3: CASKTGTSEDTQYF. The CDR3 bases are TGTGCCTCGAAAACCGGGACTAGTGAGGATACGCAGTATTTT. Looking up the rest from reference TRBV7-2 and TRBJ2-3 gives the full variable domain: GAGVSQSPSNKVTEKGKDVELRCDPISGHTALYWYRQSLGQGLEFLIYFQGNSAPDKSGLPSDRFSAERTGGSVSTLTIQRTQQEDSAVYLCASKTGTSEDTQYFGPGTRLTVL.

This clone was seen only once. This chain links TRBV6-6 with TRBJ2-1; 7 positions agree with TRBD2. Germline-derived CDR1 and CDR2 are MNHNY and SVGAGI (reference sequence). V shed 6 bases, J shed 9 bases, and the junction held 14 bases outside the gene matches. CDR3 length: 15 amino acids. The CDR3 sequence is CASSPGAGAGSEQFF. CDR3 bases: TGTGCCAGCAGCCCCGGGGCGGGAGCGGGGAGTGAGCAGTTCTTC.

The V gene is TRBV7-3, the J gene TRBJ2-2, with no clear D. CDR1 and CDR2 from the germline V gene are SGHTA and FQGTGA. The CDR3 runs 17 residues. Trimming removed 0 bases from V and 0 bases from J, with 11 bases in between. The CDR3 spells CASSLTFGASNTGELFF. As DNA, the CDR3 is TGTGCCAGCAGCTTAACTTTCGGAGCATCGAACACCGGGGAGCTGTTTTTT.

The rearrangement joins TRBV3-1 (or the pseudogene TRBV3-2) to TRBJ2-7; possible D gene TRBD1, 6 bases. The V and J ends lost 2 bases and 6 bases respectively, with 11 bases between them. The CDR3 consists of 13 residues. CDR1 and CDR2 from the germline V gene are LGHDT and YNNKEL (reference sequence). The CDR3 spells CASSQHRESEQYF. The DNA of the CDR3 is TGTGCCAGCAGCCAACACAGGGAGAGCGAGCAGTACTTC.

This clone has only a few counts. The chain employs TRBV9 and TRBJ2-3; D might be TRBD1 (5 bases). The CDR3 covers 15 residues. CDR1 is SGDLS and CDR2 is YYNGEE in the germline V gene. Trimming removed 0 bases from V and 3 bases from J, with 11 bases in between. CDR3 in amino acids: CASSVATTGTDTQYF. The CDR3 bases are TGTGCCAGCAGCGTAGCGACCACAGGTACAGATACGCAGTATTTT.